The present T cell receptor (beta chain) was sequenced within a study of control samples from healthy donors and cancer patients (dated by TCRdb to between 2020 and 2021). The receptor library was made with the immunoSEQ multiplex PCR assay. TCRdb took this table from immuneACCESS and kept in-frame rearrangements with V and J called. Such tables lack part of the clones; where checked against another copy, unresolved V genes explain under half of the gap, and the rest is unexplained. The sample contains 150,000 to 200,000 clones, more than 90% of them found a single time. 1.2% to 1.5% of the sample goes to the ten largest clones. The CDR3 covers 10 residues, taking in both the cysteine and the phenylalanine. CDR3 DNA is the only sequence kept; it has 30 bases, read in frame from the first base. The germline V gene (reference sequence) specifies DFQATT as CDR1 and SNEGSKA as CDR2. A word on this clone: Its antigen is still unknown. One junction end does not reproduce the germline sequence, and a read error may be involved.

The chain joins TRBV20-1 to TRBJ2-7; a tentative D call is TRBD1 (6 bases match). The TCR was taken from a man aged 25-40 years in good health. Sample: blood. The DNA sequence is TGCAGTGCTAGAGATACACGGACAGACTTC. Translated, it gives CSARDTRTDF.